The clone carrying this TCR beta chain showed up many times. Its antigen is undetermined. TCRdb re-called the RT-PCR reads through MiXCR, storing one row per CDR3 protein. Of approximately 480,000 distinct CDR3 sequences listed, 9.5% to 12% are singletons. This CDR3 is built from 12 residues. V lost 0 bases, J lost 5 bases, and 5 bases lay in between. CDR1 and CDR2 from the germline V gene are LGHNA and YSLEER. This specimen belongs to a study of response to subunit inactivated influenza vaccine. General study findings and limits: Researchers suggested that each seasonal influenza vaccination recruits few new T cells.

The starting material was PBMCs from blood, obtained about 6 weeks after vaccination. V usage is TRBV4-3 and J usage is TRBJ2-7; D call uncertain. This sequence originates from a man between 50 and 59 years old who received an inactivated influenza vaccine. CDR3 sequence: CASSQEGNEQYF. DNA of the CDR3: TGCGCCAGCAGCCAAGAAGGGAACGAGCAGTACTTC.